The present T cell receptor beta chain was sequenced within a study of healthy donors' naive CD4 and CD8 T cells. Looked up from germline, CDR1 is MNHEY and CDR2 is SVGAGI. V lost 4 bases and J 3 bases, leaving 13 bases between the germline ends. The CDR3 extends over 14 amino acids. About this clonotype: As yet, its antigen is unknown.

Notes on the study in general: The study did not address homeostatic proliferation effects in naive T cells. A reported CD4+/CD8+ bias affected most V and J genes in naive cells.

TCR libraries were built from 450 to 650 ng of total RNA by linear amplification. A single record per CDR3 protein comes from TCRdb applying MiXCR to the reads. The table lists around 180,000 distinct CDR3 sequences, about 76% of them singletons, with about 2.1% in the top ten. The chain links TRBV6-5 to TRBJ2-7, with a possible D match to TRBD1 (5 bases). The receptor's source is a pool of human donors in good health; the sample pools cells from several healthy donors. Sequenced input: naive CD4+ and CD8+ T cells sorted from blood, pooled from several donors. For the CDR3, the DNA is TGTGCCAGCAGTTGGTCAGGGTCCGGCTACGAGCAGTACTTC. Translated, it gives CASSWSGSGYEQYF.